This T cell receptor beta chain is drawn from a study of OX40 agonist ivuxolimab in advanced cancers. Overall study context: At doses from 0.01 to 10 mg/kg, patients were given intravenous ivuxolimab every 2 weeks. Eligibility admitted prior anti-PD-1, anti-PD-L1 or anti-CTLA-4 therapy; around 38% had some. Whole-study findings and limits: Among the lowest peripheral clonal expansion occurred in 0.1-3.0 mg/kg partial responders. A proportion of nonresponders additionally exhibited low normalized T-cell clonal expansion.

As regards this clone: The target antigen is unknown.

Some clones are missing from TCRdb's copy, which holds only in-frame ones; the method was immunoSEQ multiplex PCR. The data hold 50,000 to 70,000 clones, with 85% observed a single time. The TCR sequence derives from an adult with an advanced solid tumor such as melanoma, head and neck, liver or kidney cancer. Sequenced material: CD4+ or CD8+ T cells sorted from blood, taken in a trial of the OX40 agonist ivuxolimab.

CDR3 sequence (DNA): TGTGCCAGCAGTTACTCCGTGGAAGAGACCCAGTACTTC. It specifies CASSYSVEETQYF. The V and J genes are TRBV6-5 and TRBJ2-5; D not certain. The V gene's germline CDR1 is MNHEY and CDR2 SVGAGI. This CDR3 contains 13 residues. V shed 0 bases and J shed 3 bases, with 5 bases lying between them.